These 27 T cell receptor beta chains were all obtained from the same sample, sequenced in a study of naive and memory T cell subsets. The beta constant-region primer was an equimolar mix of two oligonucleotides covering TRBC1 and TRBC2. The ligated cDNA underwent four PCR rounds using SP2 and nested alpha and beta constant-region primers. TCRdb re-analysed the UMI-ligation and nested PCR reads in MiXCR, keeping a single row per CDR3 protein. The profile shows some 82,000 distinct CDR3 sequences, roughly 9.3% of them singletons. The sample comprised naive CD8+ T cells from blood. All receptors derive from a human donor in good health.

This clonotype appeared many times. The chain employs TRBV7-6 and TRBJ1-2; the D gene is possibly TRBD1 (5 bases). The CDR3 extends over 16 amino acids. Germline CDR1 and CDR2: SGHVS and FNYEAQ. V lost 1 base and J lost 2, with 14 bases in between. CDR3 DNA sequence: TGTGCCAGCAGCTTAGAGGTTTGGGGCAGGAACTATGGCTACACCTTC. Translated: CASSLEVWGRNYGYTF. The entire variable domain, with the rest obtained from reference TRBV7-6 and TRBJ1-2, is as follows: GAGVSQSPRYKVTKRGQDVALRCDPISGHVSLYWYRQALGQGPEFLTYFNYEAQQDKSGLPNDRFSAERPEGSISTLTIQRTEQRDSAMYRCASSLEVWGRNYGYTFGSGTRLTVV.

This clonotype was recorded many times. The chain recombines TRBV7-1 with TRBJ2-7, with TRBD1 matching over 7 bases. TRBV7-1 is sorted into the ORF group, with uncertain function. V dropped 3 bases and J dropped 0; count of bases not matched to a gene: 2. The CDR3 sequence is 14 residues long. CDR3 loop: CASSSTGTSYEQYF. For the CDR3, the DNA is TGTGCCAGCAGCTCGACAGGGACCTCCTACGAGCAGTACTTC.

For the CDR3, the DNA is TGTGCCAGCAGTGAAAGGTTGGGGCGGGGGTTGGGGGCTGAAGCTTTCTTT. Translation: CASSERLGRGLGAEAFF. The chain joins TRBV6-1 to TRBJ1-1; a weak D match, TRBD1 (5 bases). Germline V lookup: CDR1 MNHNS, CDR2 SASEGT. The CDR3 runs 17 residues. V lost 2 bases, J lost 6 bases, and 22 bases lay in between.

Many counts were recorded for this clonotype. The chain has TRBV28 and TRBJ1-4; 7 bases are shared with TRBD1. Per germline, CDR1 MDHEN and CDR2 SYDVKM. CDR3 length equals 16 residues. Losses at the gene ends were 3 bases for V and 2 bases for J; bases not matched to a gene: 6. The CDR3: CASSFQGDPTNEKLFF. The CDR3 bases are TGTGCCAGCAGTTTTCAGGGGGACCCGACTAATGAAAAACTGTTTTTT.

This chain joins TRBV30 and TRBJ2-7, with 10 positions matching TRBD2. Germline assignment: CDR1 GTSNPN and CDR2 SVGIG (reference sequence). The CDR3 runs 14 residues. V lost 0 bases, J lost 7 bases, and 6 bases stayed unmatched. This CDR3 reads CAWSVTSGTWEQYF. The CDR3 DNA reads as TGTGCCTGGAGTGTAACTAGCGGGACGTGGGAGCAGTACTTC.

This clonotype was counted at least ten times. The J gene is TRBJ2-7, the V gene TRBV12-3 or TRBV12-4; no firm D call. CDR3 size: 13 residues. Trimming shortened V by 1 base and J by 3 bases, and 7 bases separated the two germline ends. CDR3 nucleotides: TGTGCCAGCAGTTTAGGGAGCTTCTACGAGCAGTACTTC. Encoded protein: CASSLGSFYEQYF.

This clonotype occurred many times. This chain joins TRBV29-1 and TRBJ1-4; tentative D call: TRBD1 (6 bases). Trimming left V 6 bases short and J 3 bases short, with 17 bases between. Germline values: CDR1 SQVTM, CDR2 ANQGSEA. This CDR3 contains 15 residues. Here the CDR3 reads CSVFGGQLANEKLFF. The CDR3 DNA follows: TGCAGCGTGTTCGGGGGGCAATTGGCTAATGAAAAACTGTTTTTT.

In this sample, this clonotype turned up a few times. This rearrangement joins TRBV20-1 to TRBJ2-7, with TRBD2 matching 11 bases. This CDR3 has 15 amino acids. Germline CDR1 is DFQATT and CDR2 is SNEGSKA (reference sequence). With 3 bases clipped from V and 4 bases from J, the junction kept 8 bases outside the gene matches. Here the CDR3 DNA reads TGCAGTGCTAGCGATACTAGCGGGAGCCGGTACGAGCAGTACTTC. This codes for CSASDTSGSRYEQYF.

For the CDR3, the DNA is TGCGCCAGCAGGAGAGAGGAATCCTCCTACGAGCAGTACTTC. Protein product: CASRREESSYEQYF. The J gene is TRBJ2-7, the V gene TRBV5-1; D is unclear. The germline V gene encodes CDR1 SGHRS and CDR2 YFSETQ. V dropped 5 bases and J dropped 0 bases, with 12 bases sitting between them. The CDR3 totals 14 residues.

This clonotype was detected only a few times. The chain uses TRBV9 and TRBJ2-7; D remains ambiguous. This CDR3 comprises 14 residues. Deletions cut 4 bases from V and 3 bases from J, with 14 bases between. The germline CDR1 and CDR2 sequences are SGDLS and YYNGEE. The CDR3 here is CASSLGFGDYEQYF. CDR3 in DNA: TGTGCCAGCAGCCTCGGGTTTGGGGACTACGAGCAGTACTTC.

The table lists this clonotype with a count of one. The chain has TRBV20-1 and TRBJ2-1; 10 bases match TRBD2. The CDR3 totals 15 residues. From germline, CDR1 is DFQATT and CDR2 SNEGSKA (reference sequence). This CDR3 reads CGEDLTSGSDNEQFF. Here the CDR3 DNA reads TGCGGCGAAGACCTGACTAGCGGGTCCGACAATGAGCAGTTCTTC.

This clonotype turned up a few times. The genes are TRBV27 and TRBJ2-7; tentatively, D is TRBD2 (6 bases). The CDR3 length is 14 residues. Germline-derived CDR1 and CDR2 are MNHEY and SMNVEV (reference sequence). V gave up 5 bases and J gave up 0 bases, with 11 bases separating them. In nucleotides, the CDR3 is TGTGCCAGCAGTCGGGGGACCCGCTCCTACGAGCAGTACTTC. As protein: CASSRGTRSYEQYF.

This clonotype was counted at least ten times. This chain uses TRBV28 with TRBJ2-3; D is ambiguous. Per the germline V gene, CDR1 is MDHEN and CDR2 is SYDVKM. CDR3 size: 12 residues. Trimming took 7 bases from V and 9 from J, leaving 14 bases between them. DNA of the CDR3: TGTGCCAGCACCCGGACGGATCTAACGCAGTATTTT. It codes for CASTRTDLTQYF. Drawing the rest from reference TRBV28 and TRBJ2-3, the complete variable domain is DVKVTQSSRYLVKRTGEKVFLECVQDMDHENMFWYRQDPGLGLRLIYFSYDVKMKEKGDIPEGYSVSREKKERFSLILESASTNQTSMYLCASTRTDLTQYFGPGTRLTVL.

The table lists this clonotype with a few counts. The genes are TRBV20-1 and TRBJ2-2; 10 nucleotides line up with TRBD1. V shed 0 bases and J 0 bases; nucleotides not matched to a gene: 13. CDR3 length equals 20 residues. Germline lookup yields CDR1 DFQATT and CDR2 SNEGSKA (reference sequence). The CDR3 bases are TGCAGTGCTAGAGATTCAGTCTGGACAGGGGGACAATCGAACACCGGGGAGCTGTTTTTT. Residues: CSARDSVWTGGQSNTGELFF.

This clonotype appeared a few times. This sequence joins TRBV9 and TRBJ1-5; D possibly corresponds to TRBD1 (6 bases). V was shortened by 0 bases and J by 2 bases, with 9 bases between the two germline ends. CDR1 SGDLS and CDR2 YYNGEE come from the germline V gene. The CDR3 loop spans 15 amino acids. The CDR3 sequence is CASSVGGGGNQPQHF. The CDR3 region has the DNA TGTGCCAGCAGCGTAGGAGGGGGAGGCAATCAGCCCCAGCATTTT.

This clonotype was recorded many times. This chain uses TRBV4-1 with TRBJ2-5, with TRBD1 as a possible D gene (6 bases). This CDR3 spans 16 amino acids. CDR1 MGHRA and CDR2 YSYEKL come from the germline V gene. V dropped 5 bases and J dropped 5 bases, with 21 bases sitting between them. DNA of the CDR3: TGCGCCAGCAGCAGGATCGGTGGGGGCATTAAGGAGACCCAGTACTTC. Its protein is CASSRIGGGIKETQYF.

This clonotype was detected ten times or more. The chain links TRBV27 to TRBJ2-7, with a weak D call TRBD2 (5 bases). This CDR3 spans 13 amino acids. The germline CDR1 and CDR2 sequences are MNHEY and SMNVEV (reference sequence). The germline V and J ends were trimmed by 5 bases and 3 bases, with 11 bases remaining between them. The CDR3 coding sequence is TGTGCCAGCAGTGCCGGACTGATCTACGAGCAGTACTTC. Translating gives CASSAGLIYEQYF.

The chain carries TRBV24-1 and TRBJ2-1, with TRBD1 matching over 7 bases. Trimming took 6 bases from V and 8 from J; bases not matched to a gene: 6. The CDR3 is made up of 13 amino acids. Germline V gene data show CDR1 as KGHDR and CDR2 as SFDVKD. The CDR3 bases are TGTGCCACCAGTATCCACGGGACAGATGAGCAGTTCTTC. Encoded protein: CATSIHGTDEQFF.

The chain is built from TRBV15 and TRBJ1-2; maybe TRBD1 (5 bases). Germline CDR1 is LNHNV and CDR2 is YYDKDF (reference sequence). This CDR3 spans 18 amino acids. V lost 0 bases and J lost 5, with 22 bases in between. The CDR3: CATSRDSRVGVRDYGYTF. CDR3 sequence (DNA): TGTGCCACCAGCAGAGATTCGCGTGTGGGGGTTAGGGATTATGGCTACACCTTC. The full variable domain, completed using reference TRBV15 and TRBJ1-2, is DAMVIQNPRYQVTQFGKPVTLSCSQTLNHNVMYWYQQKSSQAPKLLFHYYDKDFNNEADTPDNFQSRRPNTSFCFLDIRSPGLGDTAMYLCATSRDSRVGVRDYGYTFGSGTRLTVV.

In this sample, this clonotype turned up many times. The DNA of the CDR3 is TGTGCTAGTGGTTCCGGACTAGCGGGAGATACAGATACGCAGTATTTT. It encodes CASGSGLAGDTDTQYF. The V gene is TRBV12-5, the J gene TRBJ2-3; 13 nucleotides align to TRBD2. CDR3 length: 16 residues. V shed 4 bases and J 3 bases; nucleotides not matched to a gene: 4. The germline CDR1 and CDR2 sequences are LGHNT and FRNRAP.

This clonotype was seen many times. The V call is TRBV28, the J call TRBJ1-5; a weak D match, TRBD1 (5 bases). This CDR3 spans 14 amino acids. Trimming took 3 bases from V and 7 from J, leaving 13 bases between them. CDR1 is MDHEN, CDR2 SYDVKM, per germline. CDR3 coding DNA: TGTGCCAGCAGTTTGGGCCAGGGTGGCCAGCCCCAGCATTTT. It yields the protein CASSLGQGGQPQHF.

This clonotype occurred many times. V and J are TRBV12-3 or TRBV12-4 and TRBJ2-7; 10 bases align to TRBD1. The V and J ends lost 8 bases and 2 bases, in that order; junction bases with no gene match: 9. The CDR3 runs 15 residues. CDR3 region: CASSSTGQGTYEQYF. CDR3 coding DNA: TGTGCCAGCTCCTCTACGGGACAGGGGACCTACGAGCAGTACTTC.

This clonotype was recorded a few times. In DNA, the CDR3 is TGTGCCAGCAGCCCCCCGGCTAGATCCTACAATGAGCAGTTCTTC. The encoded protein is CASSPPARSYNEQFF. The rearrangement uses TRBV13 and TRBJ2-1; no firm D call. This CDR3 has 15 amino acids. Germline loops: CDR1 PRHDT, CDR2 FYEKMQ (reference sequence). The germline V and J ends were trimmed by 5 bases and 1 base, with 12 bases remaining between them.

The J gene is TRBJ1-2, the V gene TRBV7-8; 10 nucleotides line up with TRBD1. J gave up 5 bases and V 4 bases, and 10 bases lay outside the gene matches. The CDR3 sequence is 16 residues long. CDR1 is SGHVS and CDR2 is FQNEAQ in the germline V gene. CDR3 in amino acids: CASSSHWTGGDYGYTF. CDR3 nucleotides: TGTGCCAGCAGCTCACACTGGACAGGGGGGGATTATGGCTACACCTTC.

The chain carries TRBV6-1 and TRBJ1-3; the D gene is possibly TRBD1 (5 bases). Germline CDR1 is MNHNS and CDR2 is SASEGT. There are 15 residues in the CDR3. The germline V and J ends were trimmed by 8 bases and 0 bases, with 14 bases remaining between them. The CDR3 region is CASGTGDFSGNTIYF. The CDR3 bases are TGTGCCAGCGGAACGGGGGACTTCTCTGGAAACACCATATATTTT.

The chain has TRBV6-1 and TRBJ1-5; D remains ambiguous. The length of the CDR3 is 16 residues. From germline, CDR1 is MNHNS and CDR2 SASEGT. The V gene lost 7 bases and the J gene lost 1 base, with 17 bases spanning the gap. The CDR3 sequence: CASTVWVSGSNQPQHF. The CDR3 DNA reads TGTGCCAGCACCGTTTGGGTCTCCGGGAGCAATCAGCCCCAGCATTTT.

The CDR3 is CSALTRSGANVLTF. In DNA form, the CDR3 reads TGCAGTGCTTTGACGAGATCGGGGGCCAACGTCCTGACTTTC. V usage is TRBV20-1 and J usage is TRBJ2-6, with unresolved D. The V end was cut by 5 bases, the J end by 4 bases, with 12 bases between. There are 14 residues in the CDR3. Per germline, CDR1 DFQATT and CDR2 SNEGSKA (reference sequence).